The rows below give T cell receptor beta chains drawn from one sample of a study of cytotoxic CD8 clonotypes in ibrutinib-treated CLL. This table comes from immunoSEQ multiplex PCR, and its TCRdb copy is limited to in-frame clones, with some not included. The table has about 130,000 clones, approximately 80% seen once. Sequencing used PBMCs, obtained after 24 months of ibrutinib treatment. The receptors were sampled from a human donor with chronic lymphocytic leukemia. CDR3s include the opening cysteine and the closing phenylalanine or tryptophan. A D gene is named only where the DNA matches it firmly. Size is stated for part of the rows, as once, few or many counts, or as a class when the clone is expanded.

d_call	j_call	clone_size	v_call	cdr3_nt	cdr3_aa
NA	TRBJ2-7	NA	TRBV5-8	TGTGCCAGCAGCCCGAGGGTAACCTACGAGCAGTACTTC	CASSPRVTYEQYF
NA	TRBJ1-1	NA	TRBV7-2	TGTGCCAGCAGCTTAGGGGGCAGAGCGAACACTGAAGCTTTCTTT	CASSLGGRANTEAFF
NA	TRBJ2-2	NA	TRBV5-1	TGCGCCAGCAGTCCAGGGTGGGACACCGGGGAGCTGTTTTTT	CASSPGWDTGELFF
NA	TRBJ1-1	once	TRBV7-9	TGTGCCAGCAGCCCAACCGCCACAGTCATGAACACTGAAGCTTTCTTT	CASSPTATVMNTEAFF
NA	TRBJ1-4	NA	TRBV5-1	TGCGCCAGCAGCTTGGGGCCAGGCATTAATGAAAAACTGTTTTTT	CASSLGPGINEKLFF
NA	TRBJ1-1	NA	TRBV5-4	TGTGCCAGCAGCTTGGCGGGGACGGCGAACACTGAAGCTTTCTTT	CASSLAGTANTEAFF
NA	TRBJ1-6	once	TRBV28	TGTGCCAGCAGTTTAAGTACGGACCGTTCACCCCTCCACTTT	CASSLSTDRSPLHF
NA	TRBJ2-3	once	TRBV5-1	TGCGCCAGCAGGCAGGGACCTAGCACAGATACGCAGTATTTT	CASRQGPSTDTQYF
NA	TRBJ1-1	NA	TRBV5-3	TGTGCCAGAAGCTGGGGGGACCCGAGAGCTTTCTTT	CARSWGDPRAFF
TRBD1	TRBJ2-4	NA	TRBV19	TGTGCCACCGGACAGGGGGCCCAAAACATTCAGTACTTC	CATGQGAQNIQYF
NA	TRBJ2-1	NA	TRBV6-5	TGTGCCAGCAGTTACTCGAGGCGGACGCCCTACAATGAGCAGTTCTTC	CASSYSRRTPYNEQFF
NA	TRBJ2-7	NA	TRBV7-9	TGTGCCAGCAGCTACACGGGCGAGCAGTACTTC	CASSYTGEQYF
TRBD2	TRBJ2-1	NA	TRBV27	TGTGCCAGCAGTTTATTGAGTAGCGGGAGTATGTACAATGAGCAGTTCTTC	CASSLLSSGSMYNEQFF
NA	TRBJ1-5	NA	TRBV28	TGTGCCAGCAGTTCTGCGGGCAATGGGGGCACTGGCAATCAGCCCCAGCATTTT	CASSSAGNGGTGNQPQHF
TRBD1	TRBJ1-5	once	TRBV5-6	TGTGCCAGCAGCCCAACAGGGGGAGTAGGACAGCCCCAGCATTTT	CASSPTGGVGQPQHF
NA	TRBJ2-1	once	TRBV7-3	TGTGCCAGCAGCTTCGGGACGGCGCGTGAGGAGCAGTTCTTC	CASSFGTAREEQFF
TRBD2	TRBJ2-7	NA	TRBV14	TGTGCCAGCAGCCCCCCGAAGATAGCGGGGAACTACGAGCAGTACTTC	CASSPPKIAGNYEQYF
TRBD2	TRBJ2-7	many	TRBV7-2	TGTGCCAGCAGCCCCCCCGGGGGGTCTCGCTACGAGCAGTACTTC	CASSPPGGSRYEQYF
TRBD2	TRBJ2-3	NA	TRBV28	TGTGCCAGCAGCCATAATAGCGGGAGCACAGATACGCAGTATTTT	CASSHNSGSTDTQYF
NA	TRBJ2-7	once	TRBV7-6	TGTGCCAGCAGCTTTGGGGGAGTCGAGCAGTACTTC	CASSFGGVEQYF
NA	TRBJ2-5	NA	TRBV7-2	TGTGCCAGCAGCTTAGGGGCGGGGCCCCCCCAAGAGACCCAGTACTTC	CASSLGAGPPQETQYF
NA	TRBJ2-1	NA	TRBV11-3	TGTGCCAGCAGCCGGGCAGCCTACAATGAGCAGTTCTTC	CASSRAAYNEQFF
NA	TRBJ1-2	NA	TRBV4-1	TGCGCCAGCAGCCAAGAGCCCGGGGTTAACTATGGCTACACCTTC	CASSQEPGVNYGYTF
NA	TRBJ1-2	NA	TRBV7-3	TGTGCCAGCAGCTTAGATGGATCCGGGCTCTATGGCTACACCTTC	CASSLDGSGLYGYTF
TRBD1	TRBJ2-7	few	TRBV5-4	TGTGCCAGCAGCCCGACAGGGGGCTTGTACGAGCAGTACTTC	CASSPTGGLYEQYF
TRBD2	TRBJ2-1	once	TRBV7-6	TGTGCCAGCAGTCCCGTGGGCGGGAGCGTTAATGAGCAGTTCTTC	CASSPVGGSVNEQFF
TRBD2	TRBJ2-7	NA	TRBV9	TGTGCCAGCAGCGTAGGTATAGCGGGGATGTACGAGCAGTACTTC	CASSVGIAGMYEQYF
NA	TRBJ2-5	few	TRBV19	TGTGCCAGTAGTTTAGGGGCAGTCCAAGAGACCCAGTACTTC	CASSLGAVQETQYF
TRBD2	TRBJ2-5	NA	TRBV5-6	TGTGCCAGCAGCTTAACCGGGGGGACCCAAGAGACCCAGTACTTC	CASSLTGGTQETQYF
TRBD1	TRBJ1-4	NA	TRBV4-3	TGCGCCAGCAGCCAAGGACCTACAGGGGGCAGTGAAAAACTGTTTTTT	CASSQGPTGGSEKLFF
NA	TRBJ2-2	NA	TRBV5-1	TGCGCCAGCAGCCCGGGTCTCACCGGGGAGCTGTTTTTT	CASSPGLTGELFF
NA	TRBJ2-4	NA	TRBV7-2	TGTGCCAGCAGCCCCGGCGGGGCAGCCAAAAACATTCAGTACTTC	CASSPGGAAKNIQYF
TRBD1	TRBJ2-5	NA	TRBV30	TGTGCCCCTGGAGTGGGTCGGACGGACAGGAGACAAGAGACCCAGTACTTC	CAPGVGRTDRRQETQYF
TRBD2	TRBJ2-7	NA	TRBV6-6	TGTGCCAGCAGGGGGGGGACCCGGGGTTATTACGAGCAGTACTTC	CASRGGTRGYYEQYF
NA	TRBJ1-5	few	TRBV6-5	TGTGCCAGCAGTTACTCCGCAGGGGCGGGTCAGCCCCAGCATTTT	CASSYSAGAGQPQHF
TRBD1	TRBJ1-2	once	TRBV25-1	TGTGCCAGCAGGGGACAGACGGGGGGCTACACCTTC	CASRGQTGGYTF
NA	TRBJ2-6	NA	TRBV7-3	TGTGCCAGCAGCCCTCCAGGGGGGCTTAGCTCTGGGGCCAACGTCCTGACTTTC	CASSPPGGLSSGANVLTF
NA	TRBJ1-3	few	TRBV6-1	TGTGCCAGCAGTCCGGGCGACGAGCAGGGCATATATTTT	CASSPGDEQGIYF
TRBD1	TRBJ1-1	NA	TRBV18	TGTGCCAGCTCACCCGGACAGGACACTGAAGCTTTCTTT	CASSPGQDTEAFF